The present entry profiles one T cell receptor beta chain with its context. What it binds is unknown. The data stem from a study of Ad26.COV2.S vaccination and SARS-CoV-2 variants. Profiling relied on immunoSEQ multiplex PCR, and the TCRdb table lists in-frame clones only, not all of them. The repertoire holds about 440,000 clones, with about 90% as singletons. Study conclusions and caveats: Vaccinees reportedly had broad spike-specific CD8+ and CD4+ T cell responses.

Indicated treatment: some 20 received Ad26.COV2.S at low or high dose, single or two shots; roughly five received placebo; per-sample allocation not given. Specimen acquisition occurred on day 63 following the initial vaccine or placebo injection. It was Wuhan-strain SARS-CoV-2 spike that the Ad26 vaccine vector expressed. V was cut by 2 bases and J by 0 bases, with 9 bases left in between. The CDR3 sequence is 15 residues long. In germline, CDR1 is SGHDN, CDR2 FVKESK. The source was peripheral blood, collected in a trial of Ad26.COV2.S vaccine versus placebo. The chain combines TRBV14 with TRBJ2-3; maybe TRBD2 (5 bases). This TCR was recovered from a person aged 18-60 years who received the Ad26.COV2.S COVID-19 vaccine or a placebo. The CDR3 nucleotides are TGTGCCAGCAGCCAACTTGGCGGGAGCACAGATACGCAGTATTTT. It is translated as CASSQLGGSTDTQYF.